The clone carrying this T cell receptor (beta chain) was detected many times. Its antigen is not identified. Trimming stripped 3 bases from V and 7 bases from J, with 13 bases between. The CDR3 length is 13 residues. The germline CDR1 and CDR2 sequences are MNHGY and SVAAGI. The sample is drawn from a study of regulatory T cells in long-lasting Graves disease. TCR beta libraries were built with iRepertoire HTBI primers and Arm-PCR of CDR3 regions. TCRdb re-called the multiplex PCR reads with MiXCR, one entry per CDR3 protein. The data contain 300,000 to 400,000 distinct CDR3 sequences, roughly 16% of them seen just once; the ten biggest clones take up over 20%. General study points: New patients shared some 890 public clonotypes, fewer than the roughly 2,600 shared by persistent patients.

Described time point: newly diagnosed GD, antithyroid drugs for less than 3 months. TCR sequences were obtained from RNA taken from PBMCs. EDTA tubes received roughly 9.7 milliliters of drawn peripheral blood. This specimen consisted of peripheral blood mononuclear cells (PBMCs), obtained at new diagnosis, from a patient treated with antithyroid drugs. The chain carries TRBV6-9 and TRBJ2-7; D is perhaps TRBD2 (6 bases). This receptor was obtained from a female donor with Graves disease. The CDR3 is CASSYAAGGEQYF. The CDR3 nucleotides read TGTGCCAGCAGTTACGCGGCAGGAGGGGAGCAGTACTTC.